This T cell receptor (beta chain) was found in a study of technical replicates of blood from several donors. Generated by immunoSEQ multiplex PCR, the TCRdb table keeps only in-frame clones and is missing some. There are approximately 60,000 clones in the sample; just under 90% occur only once, and about 5.5% lies in the top ten. In germline, CDR1 is SGDLS, CDR2 YYNGEE. The CDR3 has 11 residues. V dropped 0 bases and J dropped 10 bases, with 5 bases sitting between them. Sequenced input: PBMCs. This chain uses TRBV9 with TRBJ2-1; no clear D gene. The clonotype comes from a human donor in good health. Some clones in this sample may be carry-over from other donors' samples. CDR3 sequence: CASSVGREQFF. CDR3 DNA sequence: TGTGCCAGCAGCGTAGGCCGGGAGCAGTTCTTC. Drawing the rest from reference TRBV9 and TRBJ2-1, the complete variable domain is DSGVTQTPKHLITATGQRVTLRCSPRSGDLSVYWYQQSLDQGLQFLIQYYNGEERAKGNILERFSAQQFPDLHSELNLSSLELGDSALYFCASSVGREQFFGPGTRLTVL.